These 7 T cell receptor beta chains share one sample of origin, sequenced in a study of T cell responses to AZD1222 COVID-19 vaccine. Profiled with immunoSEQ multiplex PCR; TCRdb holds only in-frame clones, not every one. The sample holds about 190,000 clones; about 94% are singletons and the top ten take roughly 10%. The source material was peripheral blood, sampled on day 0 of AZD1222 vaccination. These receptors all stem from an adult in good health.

The CDR3 spells CASSNPRDEAFF. The CDR3 bases are TGTGCCAGCAGTAACCCCCGGGATGAAGCTTTCTTT. The J gene is TRBJ1-1, the V gene TRBV6-2 or TRBV6-3, with no clear D. Germline-derived CDR1 and CDR2 are MNHEY and SVGEGT. Trimming left V 5 bases short and J 7 bases short, with 11 bases between. CDR3 length: 12 residues.

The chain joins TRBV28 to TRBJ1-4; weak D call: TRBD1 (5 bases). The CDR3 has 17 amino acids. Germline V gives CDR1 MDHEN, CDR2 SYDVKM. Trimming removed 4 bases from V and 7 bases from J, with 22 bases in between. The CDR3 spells CASSWGRFSPGSEKLFF. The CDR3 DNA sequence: TGTGCCAGCAGTTGGGGACGGTTCTCCCCTGGTAGTGAAAAACTGTTTTTT.

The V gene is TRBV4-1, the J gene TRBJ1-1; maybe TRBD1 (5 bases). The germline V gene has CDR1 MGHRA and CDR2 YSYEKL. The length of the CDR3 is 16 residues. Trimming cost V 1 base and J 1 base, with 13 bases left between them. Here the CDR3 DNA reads TGCGCCAGCAGCCAAGCTAGCCGGGGCCCGAACACTGAAGCTTTCTTT. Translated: CASSQASRGPNTEAFF.

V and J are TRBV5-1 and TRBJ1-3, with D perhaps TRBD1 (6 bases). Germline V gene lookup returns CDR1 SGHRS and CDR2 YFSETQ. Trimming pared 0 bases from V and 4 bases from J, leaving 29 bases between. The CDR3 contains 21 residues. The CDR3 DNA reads TGCGCCAGCAGCTTGGGGTTCCCTAGGGAAAAGGGGGAAAGAGGGGGAAACACCATATATTTT. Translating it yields CASSLGFPREKGERGGNTIYF.

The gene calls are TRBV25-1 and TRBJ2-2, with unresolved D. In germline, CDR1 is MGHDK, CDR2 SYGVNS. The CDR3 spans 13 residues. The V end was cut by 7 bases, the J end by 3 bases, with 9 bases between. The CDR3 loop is CASTTVHTGELFF. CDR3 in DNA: TGTGCCAGCACTACAGTGCACACCGGGGAGCTGTTTTTT.

In DNA, the CDR3 is TGTGCCAGCAGCCCTGGGGACGCACGCACAGATACGCAGTATTTT. Translating it yields CASSPGDARTDTQYF. This sequence joins TRBV7-3 and TRBJ2-3; the D gene could be TRBD1 or TRBD2 (5 bases each). The CDR3 is made up of 15 amino acids. V lost 5 bases, J lost 1 base, and 13 bases lay in between. The germline V gene has CDR1 SGHTA and CDR2 FQGTGA.

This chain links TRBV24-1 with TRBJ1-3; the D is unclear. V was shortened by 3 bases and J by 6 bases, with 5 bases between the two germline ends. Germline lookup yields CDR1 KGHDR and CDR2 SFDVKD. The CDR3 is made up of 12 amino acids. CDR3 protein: CATSDLKNTIYF. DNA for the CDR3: TGTGCCACCAGTGATCTCAAAAACACCATATATTTT.